The rows below give T cell receptor beta chains drawn from one sample of a study of cytomegalovirus exposure and HLA in healthy donors. Generated by immunoSEQ multiplex PCR, the TCRdb table keeps only in-frame clones and is missing some. The sample records around 200,000 clones, about 80% being singletons. Specimen: PBMCs. These TCRs come from a man aged 35 to 55 in good health and CMV-seronegative. The CDR3 runs from the conserved cysteine through the conserved F or W. D genes are given only for firm matches. Size values are once, few and many counts, or a class for expanded clones, and some rows have none.

d_gene: TRBD1; j_gene: TRBJ1-4; abundance: NA; v_gene: TRBV7-2; CDR3nt: TGTGCCAGCAGCTCCGACAGGGATTACCATGAAAAACTGTTTTTT; CDR3aa: CASSSDRDYHEKLFF
d_gene: NA; j_gene: TRBJ2-5; abundance: NA; v_gene: TRBV30; CDR3nt: TGTGCCTGGAGCCACAGAGAGACCCAGTACTTC; CDR3aa: CAWSHRETQYF
d_gene: NA; j_gene: TRBJ2-2; abundance: NA; v_gene: TRBV2; CDR3nt: TGTGCCAGCAGTGAAACTAGGGCTCCTGGCACCGGGGAGCTGTTTTTT; CDR3aa: CASSETRAPGTGELFF
d_gene: NA; j_gene: TRBJ1-1; abundance: NA; v_gene: TRBV5-6; CDR3nt: TGTGCCAGCAGCTCCCGGGGGAAAGCTTTCTTT; CDR3aa: CASSSRGKAFF
d_gene: TRBD2; j_gene: TRBJ2-7; abundance: NA; v_gene: TRBV5-4; CDR3nt: TGTGCCAGCAGCTTGGACCTAGCGGGGGCCTACGAGCAGTACTTC; CDR3aa: CASSLDLAGAYEQYF
d_gene: TRBD1; j_gene: TRBJ1-2; abundance: NA; v_gene: TRBV4-3; CDR3nt: TGCGCCAGCAGCCAAGGGACAGGGGGCTTCGGTGGCTACACCTTC; CDR3aa: CASSQGTGGFGGYTF
d_gene: TRBD1; j_gene: TRBJ2-2; abundance: NA; v_gene: TRBV28; CDR3nt: TGTGCCAGCAGGTCCCCAGGGACAGTCCCAGCCGGGGAGCTGTTTTTT; CDR3aa: CASRSPGTVPAGELFF
d_gene: TRBD2; j_gene: TRBJ2-3; abundance: few; v_gene: TRBV7-9; CDR3nt: TGTGCCAGCAGCCCTGGGACTAGAGATACGCAGTATTTT; CDR3aa: CASSPGTRDTQYF
d_gene: NA; j_gene: TRBJ1-1; abundance: few; v_gene: TRBV7-9; CDR3nt: TGTGCCAGCAGCTTAGGGAGCAGGGCTGAAGCTTTCTTT; CDR3aa: CASSLGSRAEAFF
d_gene: NA; j_gene: TRBJ1-1; abundance: NA; v_gene: TRBV7-9; CDR3nt: TGTTCCAGCAGCTTAGCGCTAAGGGTCGGAGGTGGCACTGAAGCTTTCTTT; CDR3aa: CSSSLALRVGGGTEAFF
d_gene: TRBD1; j_gene: TRBJ1-4; abundance: NA; v_gene: TRBV4-1; CDR3nt: TGCGCCAGCACCTTCTGGGGACAGTCTAATGAAAAACTGTTTTTT; CDR3aa: CASTFWGQSNEKLFF
d_gene: TRBD2; j_gene: TRBJ2-1; abundance: NA; v_gene: TRBV5-1; CDR3nt: TGCGCCAGCAGCTTGGCGACTAGCGGACCTTACAATGAGCAGTTCTTC; CDR3aa: CASSLATSGPYNEQFF
d_gene: NA; j_gene: TRBJ1-1; abundance: NA; v_gene: TRBV18; CDR3nt: TGTGCCAGCTCACGGACAGTTAAATTGAACACTGAAGCTTTCTTT; CDR3aa: CASSRTVKLNTEAFF
d_gene: TRBD2; j_gene: TRBJ2-1; abundance: NA; v_gene: TRBV6-5; CDR3nt: TGTGCCAGCACTATAGCGGGGGGGAGTTACAATGAGCAGTTCTTC; CDR3aa: CASTIAGGSYNEQFF
d_gene: NA; j_gene: TRBJ2-6; abundance: few; v_gene: TRBV7-2; CDR3nt: TGTGCCAGCAGACTCCAGGCGCCTGGGGCCAACGTCCTGACTTTC; CDR3aa: CASRLQAPGANVLTF
d_gene: TRBD1; j_gene: TRBJ1-5; abundance: once; v_gene: TRBV6-1; CDR3nt: TGTGCCAGTAGTACGGGACAGGGTAGCAATCAGCCCCAGCATTTT; CDR3aa: CASSTGQGSNQPQHF
d_gene: TRBD1; j_gene: TRBJ1-1; abundance: NA; v_gene: TRBV2; CDR3nt: TGTGCCAGCACTTCATGGGGGCAGGGGGCTGGGGGGACTGAAGCTTTCTTT; CDR3aa: CASTSWGQGAGGTEAFF
d_gene: TRBD1; j_gene: TRBJ2-1; abundance: NA; v_gene: TRBV15; CDR3nt: TGTGCCACCAGCAGAGGCCCGGTCGGGACAGGGCAAAAGGAGCAGTTCTTC; CDR3aa: CATSRGPVGTGQKEQFF
d_gene: TRBD2; j_gene: TRBJ2-1; abundance: NA; v_gene: TRBV18; CDR3nt: TGTGCCAGCTCGACCGGGACTAGCGCGGAAAATGAGCAGTTCTTC; CDR3aa: CASSTGTSAENEQFF
d_gene: NA; j_gene: TRBJ2-1; abundance: NA; v_gene: TRBV5-1; CDR3nt: TGCGCCAGCGGCCCGACAGGATCTCGCGAGCAGTTCTTC; CDR3aa: CASGPTGSREQFF
d_gene: NA; j_gene: TRBJ2-6; abundance: NA; v_gene: TRBV10-1; CDR3nt: TGCGCCAGCAGTGAGTGGGGGGGGCTAAGGACGGGTGGGGCCAACGTCCTGACTTTC; CDR3aa: CASSEWGGLRTGGANVLTF
d_gene: NA; j_gene: TRBJ1-1; abundance: once; v_gene: TRBV10-3; CDR3nt: TGTGCCATCAGTGAGTCAGGGACAATCTTTATGAACACTGAAGCTTTCTTT; CDR3aa: CAISESGTIFMNTEAFF
d_gene: TRBD1; j_gene: TRBJ2-1; abundance: NA; v_gene: TRBV18; CDR3nt: TGTGCCAGCTCACCCGGGACAGGGGACAATGAGCAGTTCTTC; CDR3aa: CASSPGTGDNEQFF
d_gene: TRBD1; j_gene: TRBJ1-5; abundance: NA; v_gene: TRBV27; CDR3nt: TGTGCCAGCAGTCCCGGGACAGGGGGATTTAGCAATCAGCCCCAGCATTTT; CDR3aa: CASSPGTGGFSNQPQHF
d_gene: TRBD1; j_gene: TRBJ2-7; abundance: NA; v_gene: TRBV5-1; CDR3nt: TGCGCCAGCAGCCGGGGACAGGGTCAGGGGGAGCAGTACTTC; CDR3aa: CASSRGQGQGEQYF
d_gene: NA; j_gene: TRBJ2-2; abundance: few; v_gene: TRBV5-6; CDR3nt: TGTGCCAGCAGCCTGTCTCACACCGGGGAGCTGTTTTTT; CDR3aa: CASSLSHTGELFF
d_gene: NA; j_gene: TRBJ2-3; abundance: few; v_gene: TRBV10-3; CDR3nt: TGTGCCATCAGTGAGCCCGGAGAGTCTACAGATACGCAGTATTTT; CDR3aa: CAISEPGESTDTQYF
d_gene: NA; j_gene: TRBJ1-4; abundance: NA; v_gene: TRBV6-6; CDR3nt: TGTGCCAGCAGTTACCGGGGGTTTGCAACTAATGAAAAACTGTTTTTT; CDR3aa: CASSYRGFATNEKLFF
d_gene: TRBD2; j_gene: TRBJ2-5; abundance: NA; v_gene: TRBV9; CDR3nt: TGTGCCAGCAGCGTAGCGGGAGGGGAGGTCGTCGAGACCCAGTACTTC; CDR3aa: CASSVAGGEVVETQYF
d_gene: NA; j_gene: TRBJ2-7; abundance: NA; v_gene: TRBV18; CDR3nt: TGTGCCAGCTCAGCTCGACAGTACGAGCAGTACTTC; CDR3aa: CASSARQYEQYF
d_gene: TRBD2; j_gene: TRBJ2-7; abundance: NA; v_gene: TRBV27; CDR3nt: TGTGCCGACCTTAGGAGGGGAGTTCTCTTGCGGGAGGGCGGCGAGCAGTACTTC; CDR3aa: CADLRRGVLLREGGEQYF